Each of the 27 T cell receptor beta chains below was sequenced from the same sample in a study of regulatory T cells in long-lasting Graves disease. Time point: newly diagnosed GD, antithyroid drugs for less than 3 months. Generation of the TCR library employed RNA extracted from PBMCs. Researchers made TCR beta libraries by using iRepertoire HTBI primers and running Arm-PCR on CDR3 regions. MiXCR, applied by TCRdb to the multiplex PCR reads, yields one record per CDR3 protein. This table holds hundreds of thousands of distinct CDR3 sequences, under 20% found once. These same data were also listed under a study on T cells in Graves' hyperthyroidism and ophthalmopathy.

The sample here was peripheral blood mononuclear cells (PBMCs), taken at new diagnosis, from a patient treated with antithyroid drugs. All receptors come from a woman aged 25 to 45 with Graves disease.

This clonotype was seen many times. This chain uses TRBV15 with TRBJ2-5; 10 bases match TRBD1. The CDR3 is 18 amino acids. Germline V gene lookup returns CDR1 LNHNV and CDR2 YYDKDF (reference sequence). V gave up 0 bases and J gave up 3 bases; unmatched junction bases: 10. CDR3 amino acids: CATSRDEYDRGRKETQYF. Written as DNA, the CDR3 is TGTGCCACCAGCAGAGATGAGTATGACAGGGGGCGTAAAGAGACCCAGTACTTC.

There are many counts of this clonotype. V is TRBV28 and J is TRBJ2-7; 7 bases line up with TRBD1. The CDR3 covers 14 residues. Per germline, CDR1 MDHEN and CDR2 SYDVKM. The V segment lost 10 bases and the J segment 3 bases; nucleotides outside the gene matches: 12. The CDR3 loop reads CATRRGTDYYEQYF. CDR3 DNA: TGTGCCACCAGGAGAGGGACAGACTACTACGAGCAGTACTTC.

This clonotype came up many times. The genes are TRBV7-2 and TRBJ2-1; D possibly corresponds to TRBD1 (6 bases). The CDR3 sequence is 15 residues long. V lost 5 bases and J lost 6, with 17 bases in between. Germline loops: CDR1 SGHTA, CDR2 FQGNSA. The CDR3 DNA reads as TGTGCCAGCAGCGGGGGCGCGGCCCACCTCAATGAGCAGTTCTTC. Translating gives CASSGGAAHLNEQFF.

The chain couples TRBV9 to TRBJ2-1, with D uncertain. The germline V gene has CDR1 SGDLS and CDR2 YYNGEE. This CDR3 contains 14 residues. Trimming removed 1 base from V and 5 bases from J, with 10 bases in between. The CDR3 DNA reads TGTGCCAGCAGCGTATGGGGTGCGAACAATGAGCAGTTCTTC. Translation: CASSVWGANNEQFF.

V and J are TRBV27 and TRBJ2-2, with 9 bases lining up with TRBD2. With 8 bases clipped from V and 6 bases from J, the junction kept 19 bases outside the gene matches. The CDR3 extends over 18 amino acids. CDR1 is MNHEY and CDR2 is SMNVEV in the germline V gene (reference sequence). The CDR3 nucleotides read TGTGCCAGCTGCATGCGTATTAGCGGGAGCTCGGGCGCCGGGGAGCTGTTTTTT. Translated, it gives CASCMRISGSSGAGELFF.

This chain links TRBV5-1 with TRBJ2-7, with D tentatively TRBD1 or TRBD2 (5 bases each). CDR1 and CDR2 from the germline V gene are SGHRS and YFSETQ. This CDR3 spans 14 amino acids. Trimming removed 4 bases at V and 2 bases at J, with 13 bases between. The CDR3 reads CASSIGTWTYEQYF. CDR3 nucleotide sequence: TGCGCCAGCAGCATAGGGACCTGGACCTACGAGCAGTACTTC.

This clonotype was recorded a few times. The chain has TRBV24-1 and TRBJ2-3; D call uncertain. The CDR3 is 14 residues long. Germline values: CDR1 KGHDR, CDR2 SFDVKD. The germline V and J ends were trimmed by 1 base and 2 bases, with 6 bases remaining between them. The CDR3 nucleotides read TGTGCCACCAGTGATTTCCCGAACACAGATACGCAGTATTTT. It specifies CATSDFPNTDTQYF.

This clonotype has ten or more counts. V usage is TRBV29-1 and J usage is TRBJ1-2, with 12 bases identical to TRBD1. J was trimmed by 7 bases and V by 5 bases; bases with no gene match: 14. The germline gives CDR1 SQVTM, CDR2 ANQGSEA. The CDR3 has 16 residues. Here the CDR3 reads CSVSTGTGGFGSGYTF. The CDR3 DNA reads TGCAGCGTTTCGACCGGGACAGGGGGCTTTGGGAGTGGCTACACCTTC.

CDR3 nucleotide sequence: TGCGCCAGCATGGGTTCTCCCGGGGAGCTGTTTTTT. Protein sequence: CASMGSPGELFF. The chain joins TRBV4-1 to TRBJ2-2, with D unresolved. Per germline, CDR1 MGHRA and CDR2 YSYEKL. V gave up 7 bases and J gave up 6 bases, with 9 bases separating them. The CDR3 is 12 residues long.

The table lists this clonotype with a few counts. The J gene is TRBJ2-2, the V gene TRBV9; D unclear. This CDR3 comprises 16 residues. Trimming shortened V by 0 bases and J by 4 bases, and 13 bases separated the two germline ends. The germline V gene encodes CDR1 SGDLS and CDR2 YYNGEE. In DNA form, the CDR3 reads TGTGCCAGCAGCGTAGAAGGGCTACAAATCACCGGGGAGCTGTTTTTT. The encoded protein is CASSVEGLQITGELFF.

The chain couples TRBV19 to TRBJ2-2; D is unresolved. V lost 5 bases, J lost 3 bases, and 10 bases lay in between. Germline V gene lookup returns CDR1 LNHDA and CDR2 SQIVND (reference sequence). The CDR3 is 14 residues long. CDR3 sequence: CASSRRQDTGELFF. In nucleotides, the CDR3 is TGTGCCAGTAGTCGGCGGCAGGACACCGGGGAGCTGTTTTTT.

This sequence joins TRBV20-1 and TRBJ2-7, with 12 bases fitting TRBD2. This CDR3 is built from 15 residues. J lost 5 bases, V lost 0 bases, and 5 bases had no gene match. Germline CDR1 DFQATT, CDR2 SNEGSKA (reference sequence). The CDR3 region is CSARDRLAGDHEQYF. For the CDR3, the DNA is TGCAGTGCTAGAGATCGACTAGCGGGAGATCACGAGCAGTACTTC.

In this sample, this clonotype turned up a few times. The chain uses TRBV27 and TRBJ2-7; D not resolved. The CDR3 runs 14 residues. V lost 2 bases to trimming and J lost 3 bases, with 11 bases between them. CDR1 MNHEY and CDR2 SMNVEV come from the germline V gene (reference sequence). The CDR3 is CASSLRYSIYEQYF. In DNA form, the CDR3 reads TGTGCCAGCAGTTTAAGGTACAGCATCTACGAGCAGTACTTC.

This clonotype was picked up many times. V usage is TRBV12-3 or TRBV12-4 and J usage is TRBJ1-2; D call uncertain. V lost 6 bases, J lost 5 bases, and 13 bases lay in between. There are 13 residues in the CDR3. The CDR3 region has the DNA TGTGCCAGCAGCTTGGCTGGCGGTTATGGCTACACCTTC. It translates to CASSLAGGYGYTF.

This clonotype was counted only a few times. V usage is TRBV7-8 and J usage is TRBJ2-7; D uncertain. Germline CDR1 SGHVS, CDR2 FQNEAQ. The germline V and J ends were trimmed by 2 bases and 2 bases, with 16 bases remaining between them. There are 16 residues in the CDR3. DNA of the CDR3: TGTGCCAGCAGCTTATTGCCAGCTTTCCCCACCTACGAGCAGTACTTC. Amino acid sequence: CASSLLPAFPTYEQYF.

This clonotype was observed at least ten times. V usage is TRBV24-1 and J usage is TRBJ1-1; no clear D gene. The V end was cut by 10 bases, the J end by 7 bases, with 15 bases between. This CDR3 comprises 12 residues. Germline CDR1 reads KGHDR; CDR2 reads SFDVKD. CDR3 region: CATTSLRGEAFF. The CDR3 coding sequence is TGTGCCACGACGTCCCTGCGGGGTGAAGCTTTCTTT.

This clonotype was detected many times. The chain couples TRBV19 to TRBJ1-1, with D unresolved. The CDR3 is made up of 13 amino acids. V lost 6 bases, J lost 3 bases, and 11 bases lay in between. The germline V gene encodes CDR1 LNHDA and CDR2 SQIVND (reference sequence). The CDR3 nucleotides read TGTGCCAGTAGATGGGCACACTACACTGAAGCTTTCTTT. Its translation: CASRWAHYTEAFF.

Only a few counts were recorded for this clonotype. The V gene is TRBV30, the J gene TRBJ1-2; 7 bases are a match to TRBD1. J was trimmed by 11 bases and V by 3 bases; bases with no gene match: 6. Germline V lookup: CDR1 GTSNPN, CDR2 SVGIG (reference sequence). This CDR3 has 11 residues. CDR3 DNA: TGTGCCTGGAGACTGGGACAGCAGTACACCTTC. This sequence encodes CAWRLGQQYTF.

V gene TRBV9 combines with J gene TRBJ1-1; D remains unclear. CDR3 size: 13 residues. Looked up from germline, CDR1 is SGDLS and CDR2 is YYNGEE. V was trimmed by 4 bases and J by 5 bases, leaving 12 bases between them. The CDR3 region has the DNA TGTGCCAGCAGCAGGAGTCAATTAACTGAAGCTTTCTTT. Translation gives CASSRSQLTEAFF.

The chain joins TRBV7-8 to TRBJ2-7; no reliable D call. The ends were cut back, 3 bases at V and 1 base at J, with 10 bases in the middle. Per germline, CDR1 SGHVS and CDR2 FQNEAQ. The CDR3 extends over 14 amino acids. The CDR3 DNA sequence: TGTGCCAGCAGCTTGTTGGGGATATCCTACGAGCAGTACTTC. Translating it yields CASSLLGISYEQYF.

This clonotype was seen ten or more times. The chain combines TRBV20-1 with TRBJ1-2, with TRBD1 as a possible D gene (5 bases). This CDR3 contains 11 residues. Per germline, CDR1 DFQATT and CDR2 SNEGSKA (reference sequence). Trimming stripped 7 bases from V and 2 bases from J, with 8 bases between. CDR3 DNA sequence: TGCAGTGGTGAGGGGAACTATGGCTACACCTTC. Its protein is CSGEGNYGYTF.

The sample holds a few counts of this clonotype. This chain joins TRBV6-4 and TRBJ2-3, with TRBD2 as a possible D gene (6 bases). This CDR3 has 14 amino acids. Germline lookup yields CDR1 MRHNA and CDR2 SNTAGT. Trimming removed 4 bases at V and 2 bases at J, with 10 bases between. The CDR3 region is CASSVTGDTDTQYF. The CDR3 DNA follows: TGTGCCAGCAGTGTGACGGGGGACACAGATACGCAGTATTTT.

This sequence joins TRBV11-2 and TRBJ2-2; D gene unclear. The CDR3 loop spans 17 amino acids. V lost 2 bases and J 1 base, leaving 14 bases between the germline ends. Germline CDR1 and CDR2: SGHAT and FQNNGV. CDR3 sequence reads: CASSLLGARLNTGELFF. Written as DNA, the CDR3 is TGTGCCAGCAGCTTATTGGGTGCGCGGCTGAACACCGGGGAGCTGTTTTTT.

This clonotype came up a few times. The gene calls are TRBV19 and TRBJ1-1, with a weak D call TRBD1 (6 bases). Germline CDR1 is LNHDA and CDR2 is SQIVND (reference sequence). This CDR3 is 15 amino acids long. Trimming stripped 5 bases from V and 3 bases from J, with 16 bases between. The DNA of the CDR3 is TGTGCCAGTAGTTCCCCGAACAGGGAGGACACTGAAGCTTTCTTT. This codes for CASSSPNREDTEAFF.

This chain uses TRBV6-2 or TRBV6-3 with TRBJ2-7; D is unresolved. The CDR3 length is 17 residues. V was shortened by 3 bases and J by 4 bases, with 22 bases between the two germline ends. Germline CDR1 MNHEY, CDR2 SVGEGT. The CDR3 DNA follows: TGTGCCAGCAGTTATGTCGGCGCGCGGCCCTCCGGATACGAGCAGTACTTC. This encodes CASSYVGARPSGYEQYF.

The chain combines TRBV6-1 with TRBJ2-7; D possibly corresponds to TRBD1 (6 bases). CDR1 and CDR2 from the germline V gene are MNHNS and SASEGT. This CDR3 has 12 amino acids. V was trimmed by 6 bases and J by 5 bases, leaving 11 bases between them. CDR3 loop: CASSWNRDEQYF. The DNA for the CDR3 is TGTGCCAGCAGCTGGAACAGGGACGAGCAGTACTTC.

As concerns this clonotype: A read error may explain this, as a much larger clone is one base away. The chain links TRBV5-1 to TRBJ1-1; D is undetermined. Germline V CDR1 and CDR2: SGHRS, YFSETQ. This CDR3 spans 11 amino acids. CDR3 in amino acids: CASAATTGAFF. CDR3 bases: TGCGCCAGCGCGGCCACCACTGGAGCTTTCTTT.